The entry below describes one T cell receptor (beta chain). The antigen is unknown. A much larger clone lies one base from this, so it may be a read error. This is likely a read error, given that the CDR3 carries no conserved phenylalanine or tryptophan at its end. With iRepertoire HTBI primers and Arm-PCR of CDR3 regions, TCR beta libraries were built. In the original analysis: Detected in the samples were approximately 58 TRBV and 14 to 15 TRBJ segments. TCRdb independently ran MiXCR on the multiplex PCR reads; one entry per CDR3 protein. TCRdb, not the authors, supplied the V and J calls. The sample includes 200,000 to 250,000 distinct CDR3 sequences, approximately 16% seen only once; the top ten take approximately 20%. Germline V gives CDR1 GTSNPN, CDR2 SVGIG (reference sequence). CDR3 length equals 12 residues. This record comes from a study of regulatory T cells in long-lasting Graves disease. Study-level results: Shared public clonotypes totalled 2,741 in persistent patients, compared with 966 in new patients. The study found TRBV28, TRBJ1-2 and TRBJ2-5 favored in persistent disease.

Time point defined: newly diagnosed GD, antithyroid drugs for less than 3 months. Extracted RNA from PBMCs served as the source of the TCR library. The receptor's source is a female donor with Graves disease. V gene TRBV30 combines with J gene TRBJ2-5; D is perhaps TRBD2 (6 bases). Here the sequenced sample was peripheral blood mononuclear cells (PBMCs), taken at new diagnosis, from a patient treated with antithyroid drugs. This chain's CDR3 is CAGGPPGETQYL. In DNA, the CDR3 is TGTGCGGGGGGACCCCCGGGAGAGACCCAGTACCTC.